These 18 T cell receptor beta chains were sequenced from one sample in a study of cytomegalovirus exposure and HLA in healthy donors. The PCR was carried out with 60 Vbeta primers and 13 Jbeta primers. Measured with immunoSEQ multiplex PCR; TCRdb has only the in-frame clones, and not every one. Here the sample spans 210,000 or so clones, over 70% being singletons. Sequencing was done on a sample of PBMCs. These receptors were collected from a man aged 25-45 years in good health and CMV-seronegative.

The rearrangement uses TRBV5-1 and TRBJ2-4; 7 nucleotides agree with TRBD2. The V segment lost 1 base and the J segment 0 bases; nucleotides outside the gene matches: 16. This CDR3 is built from 20 residues. Looked up from germline, CDR1 is SGHRS and CDR2 is YFSETQ. CDR3 in amino acids: CASSLRLAEKAGLAKNIQYF. DNA of the CDR3: TGCGCCAGCAGCTTGCGGCTAGCGGAGAAAGCCGGCCTAGCCAAAAACATTCAGTACTTC.

V usage is TRBV7-6 and J usage is TRBJ2-2, with 8 bases that match TRBD1. J lost 5 bases, V lost 2 bases, and 7 bases had no gene match. Per the germline V gene, CDR1 is SGHVS and CDR2 is FNYEAQ. The CDR3 is made up of 16 amino acids. In DNA form, the CDR3 reads TGTGCCAGCAGCTTAACCGACAGGGGCGGGACCGGGGAGCTGTTTTTT. Residues: CASSLTDRGGTGELFF.

The rearrangement joins TRBV27 to TRBJ2-2; 12 nucleotides align to TRBD2. Unmatched junction bases numbered 7, after V lost 6 bases and J lost 2 bases. Germline CDR1 is MNHEY and CDR2 is SMNVEV (reference sequence). This CDR3 contains 17 residues. CDR3 DNA sequence: TGTGCCAGCAGGAGGACTAGCGGGATCGCCAACACCGGGGAGCTGTTTTTT. This sequence encodes CASRRTSGIANTGELFF.

This chain connects TRBV19 to TRBJ1-1; TRBD1 is a possible D gene (6 bases). This CDR3 region has 14 residues. The V and J ends lost 5 bases and 3 bases respectively, with 13 bases between them. CDR1 is LNHDA, CDR2 SQIVND, per germline (reference sequence). The chain's CDR3 is CASSPGARYTEAFF. The CDR3 nucleotides are TGTGCCAGTAGTCCAGGGGCCCGATACACTGAAGCTTTCTTT.

The chain couples TRBV7-9 to TRBJ2-7; the match to TRBD1 covers 10 bases. V lost 2 bases and J lost 3; bases outside the gene matches: 7. CDR3 length: 16 amino acids. Germline V gene lookup returns CDR1 SEHNR and CDR2 FQNEAQ (reference sequence). DNA for the CDR3: TGTGCCAGCAGCTTACCCTGGACAGGGGGACGCTACGAGCAGTACTTC. Its translation: CASSLPWTGGRYEQYF.

This clone was observed a handful of times. Other DNA sequences in this sample translate to the same CDR3. The rearrangement uses TRBV4-3 and TRBJ1-5, with TRBD1 identical over 8 bases. CDR1 and CDR2 from the germline V gene are LGHNA and YSLEER. V lost 3 bases and J lost 7; bases outside the gene matches: 2. The CDR3 runs 13 residues. The CDR3 sequence: CASSQDRDQPQHF. DNA of the CDR3: TGCGCCAGCAGCCAGGACAGGGACCAGCCCCAGCATTTT.

The chain couples TRBV25-1 to TRBJ2-5; weak D call: TRBD2 (5 bases). Trimming stripped 4 bases from V and 2 bases from J, with 14 bases between. Germline CDR1 is MGHDK and CDR2 is SYGVNS. The CDR3 runs to 15 residues. This CDR3 is CASSARRGRQETQYF. The CDR3, as DNA: TGTGCCAGCAGTGCCAGGAGAGGGCGGCAAGAGACCCAGTACTTC.

The J gene is TRBJ2-5, the V gene TRBV19; tentatively, D is TRBD1 (6 bases). Trimming pared 5 bases from V and 5 bases from J, leaving 15 bases between. The CDR3 totals 14 residues. Looked up from germline, CDR1 is LNHDA and CDR2 is SQIVND (reference sequence). The CDR3 nucleotides read TGTGCCAGTAGTGTCGACAGGTCGGATGAGACCCAGTACTTC. This encodes CASSVDRSDETQYF.

This clone was found once. J is TRBJ2-3 and V is TRBV15; tentatively, D is TRBD2 (6 bases). Trimming stripped 5 bases from V and 2 bases from J, with 20 bases between. The CDR3 has 17 residues. From germline, CDR1 is LNHNV and CDR2 YYDKDF (reference sequence). CDR3: CATSRGIRRDLTDTQYF. CDR3 DNA: TGTGCCACCAGCCGCGGAATCAGGCGGGACCTCACAGATACGCAGTATTTT.

The gene calls are TRBV18 and TRBJ2-5, with D perhaps matching TRBD2 (5 bases). V was trimmed by 3 bases and J by 0 bases, leaving 11 bases between them. Germline CDR1 is KGHSH and CDR2 is LQKENI. The CDR3 spans 15 residues. The CDR3 region has the DNA TGTGCCAGCTCACCCGGGTCGGGGTACCAAGAGACCCAGTACTTC. Residues: CASSPGSGYQETQYF.

This chain uses TRBV18 with TRBJ1-6; D is possibly TRBD1 (6 bases). Germline loops: CDR1 KGHSH, CDR2 LQKENI. The CDR3 length is 14 residues. The V and J ends lost 10 bases and 7 bases respectively, with 17 bases between them. CDR3 sequence reads: CATATQGSNSPLHF. The CDR3 bases are TGTGCCACCGCGACCCAGGGGTCGAATTCACCCCTCCACTTT.

This clone appeared once. V is TRBV27 and J is TRBJ2-7; D might be TRBD2 (6 bases). CDR1 MNHEY and CDR2 SMNVEV come from the germline V gene (reference sequence). V lost 6 bases to trimming and J lost 3 bases, with 9 bases between them. The CDR3 has 12 amino acids. CDR3 bases: TGTGCCAGCAGCGGCGGGAACTACGAGCAGTACTTC. Translation gives CASSGGNYEQYF.

The rearrangement uses TRBV5-1 and TRBJ1-2; 7 bases map to TRBD1. The ends lost 5 bases at V and 2 bases at J; junction bases unmatched: 3. Germline CDR1 SGHRS, CDR2 YFSETQ. CDR3 length: 13 amino acids. The CDR3 region is CASSTQGNYGYTF. CDR3 sequence (DNA): TGCGCCAGCAGTACACAGGGGAACTATGGCTACACCTTC.

The chain uses TRBV2 and TRBJ2-7; the match to TRBD1 covers 8 bases. Per germline, CDR1 SNHLY and CDR2 FYNNEI. This CDR3 has 14 residues. V was pared by 6 bases and J by 0 bases, with 4 bases of the junction left unmatched. CDR3 amino acids: CASRDRVSSYEQYF. The CDR3 region has the DNA TGTGCCAGCAGGGACAGGGTGAGCTCCTACGAGCAGTACTTC.

Here the CDR3 reads CASSQTPAGGNQPQHF. CDR3 DNA: TGTGCCAGTAGCCAAACTCCGGCTGGAGGCAATCAGCCCCAGCATTTT. The chain is built from TRBV19 and TRBJ1-5; D is undetermined. CDR3 length: 16 residues. Trimming cost V 6 bases and J 2 bases, with 17 bases left between them. Germline-derived CDR1 and CDR2 are LNHDA and SQIVND (reference sequence).

The chain employs TRBV2 and TRBJ2-3, with 8 bases aligning to TRBD2. This CDR3 is 16 amino acids long. CDR1 is SNHLY, CDR2 FYNNEI, per germline. With V trimmed by 2 bases and J by 2 bases, 6 bases remained unmatched. This CDR3 is CASSERGGATTDTQYF. DNA for the CDR3: TGTGCCAGCAGTGAACGGGGGGGTGCGACCACAGATACGCAGTATTTT.

The rearrangement uses TRBV19 and TRBJ2-1; 12 bases are shared with TRBD2. The CDR3 runs to 15 residues. The germline gives CDR1 LNHDA, CDR2 SQIVND (reference sequence). The V and J ends lost 3 bases and 13 bases, in that order; junction bases with no gene match: 10. The CDR3 reads CASSILAGGPYLQFF. The CDR3 nucleotides read TGTGCCAGTAGTATCCTAGCGGGAGGGCCATATCTCCAGTTCTTC.

V usage is TRBV11-3 and J usage is TRBJ2-1; possible D gene TRBD1, 5 bases. This CDR3 comprises 15 residues. Germline V gives CDR1 SGHNT, CDR2 YENEEA. Trimming pared 0 bases from V and 6 bases from J, leaving 12 bases between. DNA for the CDR3: TGTGCCAGCAGCTTAGAGGCTCAGGGTATCAATGAGCAGTTCTTC. Its protein product is CASSLEAQGINEQFF.